Following are 30 T cell receptor beta chains from one sample sequenced in a study of blood T cells in healthy people across ages (dated by TCRdb to between 2014 and 2017). The method was 5' RACE. These reads were obtained on an Illumina HiSeq 2500. A second PCR of about 6 to 12 cycles was performed with a sample-barcoded 5' primer and a J-beta primer mix. TCRdb itself trimmed the public reads at Q25 with fastp, ran MiXCR and retained productive beta chains. All rows with the same CDR3 protein become a single entry with the most common DNA and genes. The sample table holds approximately 1.5 million distinct CDR3 sequences, of which 30% to 40% were seen once. The ten largest clonotypes hold around 11% of the sample. Material: blood. These receptors all come from a woman aged 30 to 39 in good health.

With regard to this clonotype: The junction departs from germline at one end; a sequencing error may be responsible. The gene calls are TRBV12-3 or TRBV12-4 and TRBJ2-1; TRBD2 matches 14 bases. The length of the CDR3 is 16 residues. The CDR3 region has the DNA TGTGCCAGCAGTGCCCCGGGACTAGCGGGGGTCAATCAGCAGTTCTTC. Its protein product is CASSAPGLAGVNQQFF.

The CDR3 sequence is CASSFAAGGHPNQPQHF. CDR3 bases: TGTGCCAGCAGTTTCGCGGCAGGGGGCCACCCCAATCAGCCCCAGCATTTT. This chain links TRBV27 with TRBJ1-5; 8 nucleotides match TRBD1. The germline V gene encodes CDR1 MNHEY and CDR2 SMNVEV (reference sequence). Trimming at V came to 3 bases and at J to 3 bases, leaving 10 bases not matched to a gene. This CDR3 is 17 amino acids long.

J is TRBJ2-5 and V is TRBV20-1; a weak D match, TRBD1 (6 bases). The assigned J gene may be wrong: the sequence end matches TRBJ2-7 better. The CDR3 contains 14 residues. From germline, CDR1 is DFQATT and CDR2 SNEGSKA (reference sequence). DNA for the CDR3: TGCAGTGCTAGTACAGGGACGCTCTCGGGCGAGCAGTACTTC. Its protein is CSASTGTLSGEQYF.

This clonotype was counted a few times. The chain combines TRBV18 with TRBJ2-7; 7 bases fit TRBD2. The CDR3 has 15 residues. J was trimmed by 5 bases and V by 2 bases; bases with no gene match: 9. Germline CDR1 and CDR2: KGHSH and LQKENI. In DNA, the CDR3 is TGTGCCAGCTCACCAGGGGAGACTAGCAGCCACGAGCAGTACTTC. Its translation is CASSPGETSSHEQYF.

The CDR3 sequence is CASSLVAVPYEQYF. For the CDR3, the DNA is TGTGCCAGCAGCTTGGTAGCGGTCCCCTACGAGCAGTACTTC. The V and J genes are TRBV5-6 and TRBJ2-7; maybe TRBD2 (6 bases). Germline lookup yields CDR1 SGHDT and CDR2 YYEEEE. Trimming cost V 0 bases and J 2 bases, with 9 bases left between them. The CDR3 contains 14 residues.

This chain connects TRBV20-1 to TRBJ1-5; TRBD1 matches at 9 bases. The CDR3 is made up of 14 amino acids. Germline CDR1 and CDR2: DFQATT and SNEGSKA (reference sequence). Unmatched junction bases numbered 8, after V lost 5 bases and J lost 6 bases. The CDR3 DNA is TGCAGTGCTGGATTGGACAGGGGAGTTCAGCCCCAGCATTTT. Encoded protein: CSAGLDRGVQPQHF.

This clonotype was detected a few times. The V call is TRBV7-9, the J call TRBJ2-4; 12 nucleotides match TRBD2. This CDR3 is built from 18 residues. V trimming: 5 bases; J trimming: 0 bases; junction bases outside the gene matches: 8. CDR1 and CDR2 (germline): SEHNR, FQNEAQ (reference sequence). CDR3 loop: CASSAGLAGARAKNIQYF. DNA for the CDR3: TGTGCCAGCAGCGCGGGACTAGCGGGCGCTAGAGCCAAAAACATTCAGTACTTC.

This chain uses TRBV11-2 with TRBJ2-1, with TRBD1 matching 12 bases. Germline V gene sequence: CDR1 SGHAT, CDR2 FQNNGV. The CDR3 is 15 amino acids. Trimming removed 5 bases from V and 11 bases from J; junction bases left unmatched: 10. The CDR3 spells CASSVPGQGASKQFF. The CDR3 DNA is TGTGCCAGCAGCGTACCGGGACAGGGGGCGAGTAAGCAGTTCTTC.

Regarding this clonotype: Being one base from a much bigger clone, this may be a read error. This chain links TRBV10-3 with TRBJ2-3; 7 bases fit TRBD1. Germline V lookup: CDR1 ENHRY, CDR2 SYGVKD. This CDR3 is 14 amino acids long. This chain's CDR3 is CAVRRQGGTDTQYF. In DNA form, the CDR3 reads TGTGCCGTCAGGAGACAGGGTGGCACAGATACGCAGTATTTT.

This chain uses TRBV20-1 with TRBJ2-2; D may be TRBD1 (6 bases). The CDR3 runs to 13 residues. V lost 4 bases, J lost 6 bases, and 12 bases lay in between. Germline V gene lookup returns CDR1 DFQATT and CDR2 SNEGSKA (reference sequence). The CDR3 is CSAKGRGPGELFF. The CDR3, as DNA: TGCAGTGCTAAAGGCAGGGGTCCCGGGGAGCTGTTTTTT.

This rearrangement joins TRBV7-9 to TRBJ2-3, with D perhaps being TRBD1 or TRBD2 (5 bases each). Between the trimmed V and J ends, which lost 1 base and 4 bases, there was a span of 15 bases. Germline CDR1 and CDR2: SEHNR and FQNEAQ (reference sequence). The CDR3 extends over 16 amino acids. The CDR3 region has the DNA TGTGCCAGCAGCTTAGGATCGGGGCTCCGGGCAGATACGCAGTATTTT. Translating it yields CASSLGSGLRADTQYF.

This clonotype has only a few counts. DNA of the CDR3: TGTGCCAGCAGCTTAGCGGGGCTAGCGGGAGTAGGTGAGCAGTTCTTC. It encodes CASSLAGLAGVGEQFF. The chain links TRBV11-1 to TRBJ2-1; 10 bases map to TRBD2. With V trimmed by 0 bases and J by 9 bases, 8 bases remained unmatched. The CDR3 totals 16 residues. Germline loops: CDR1 SGHAT, CDR2 FQDESV (reference sequence). The variable domain in full, completed from reference TRBV11-1 and TRBJ2-1, reads EAEVAQSPRYKITEKSQAVAFWCDPISGHATLYWYRQILGQGPELLVQFQDESVVDDSQLPKDRFSAERLKGVDSTLKIQPAELGDSAMYLCASSLAGLAGVGEQFFGPGTRLTVL.

V and J are TRBV11-1 and TRBJ2-5; D is possibly TRBD1 or TRBD2 (5 bases each). Per the germline V gene, CDR1 is SGHAT and CDR2 is FQDESV (reference sequence). V lost 7 bases to trimming and J lost 5 bases, with 14 bases between them. The CDR3 covers 13 residues. CDR3 in DNA: TGTGCCAGCAACGTTAGGGGAGAGGAGACCCAGTACTTC. This codes for CASNVRGEETQYF.

V is TRBV25-1 and J is TRBJ1-1; perhaps TRBD1 as D (5 bases). Germline V gene lookup returns CDR1 MGHDK and CDR2 SYGVNS. V was shortened by 4 bases and J by 4 bases, with 13 bases between the two germline ends. The CDR3 has 14 residues. CDR3: CASSAGNQGTEAFF. In DNA form, the CDR3 reads TGTGCCAGCAGTGCTGGGAACCAGGGCACTGAAGCTTTCTTT. Together with reference TRBV25-1 and TRBJ1-1, the CDR3 gives the full variable domain: EADIYQTPRYLVIGTGKKITLECSQTMGHDKMYWYQQDPGMELHLIHYSYGVNSTEKGDLSSESTVSRIRTEHFPLTLESARPSHTSQYLCASSAGNQGTEAFFGQGTRLTVV.

The V call is TRBV12-3 or TRBV12-4, the J call TRBJ2-7; TRBD1 agrees at 7 bases. The CDR3 spans 14 residues. The junction had 12 bases not matched to a gene; V was cut back by 6 bases and J by 7 bases. CDR3 loop: CASSRTTGLGEQYF. DNA for the CDR3: TGTGCCAGCAGCCGCACGACAGGGTTGGGAGAGCAGTACTTC.

This clonotype was counted once. V is TRBV15 and J is TRBJ1-4, with D tentatively TRBD1 (6 bases). V gave up 6 bases and J gave up 0 bases, with 14 bases separating them. Germline V gives CDR1 LNHNV, CDR2 YYDKDF (reference sequence). The CDR3 totals 16 residues. In DNA, the CDR3 is TGTGCCACCAGACAGGGTGGGATTGCAACTAATGAAAAACTGTTTTTT. Amino acids: CATRQGGIATNEKLFF.

This clonotype was counted between two and nine times. The chain employs TRBV20-1 and TRBJ2-1; 9 nucleotides match TRBD2. Germline values: CDR1 DFQATT, CDR2 SNEGSKA (reference sequence). V trimming: 2 bases; J trimming: 3 bases; junction bases outside the gene matches: 5. This CDR3 contains 15 residues. CDR3 amino acids: CSARFGGRGYNEQFF. CDR3 bases: TGCAGTGCTAGATTTGGCGGGAGGGGCTACAATGAGCAGTTCTTC.

This clonotype has only a few counts. This rearrangement joins TRBV20-1 to TRBJ2-5; D may be TRBD2 (6 bases). Germline V CDR1 and CDR2: DFQATT, SNEGSKA (reference sequence). CDR3 size: 14 residues. The V gene lost 3 bases and the J gene lost 5 bases, with 16 bases spanning the gap. The CDR3 coding sequence is TGCAGTGCTAGGAAGGACGGGAGTAGCGAGACCCAGTACTTC. Its translation: CSARKDGSSETQYF.

This clonotype appeared a few times. The rearrangement joins TRBV20-1 to TRBJ2-7, with unresolved D. The CDR3 covers 17 residues. Germline CDR1 DFQATT, CDR2 SNEGSKA (reference sequence). Trimming left V 3 bases short and J 1 base short, with 22 bases between. CDR3 in DNA: TGCAGTGCTAGCCAATTCTCCGAGCTGGGGAATTCCTACGAGCAGTACTTC. This translates into CSASQFSELGNSYEQYF.

This clonotype occurred a few times. The gene calls are TRBV23-1 and TRBJ2-4; D is possibly TRBD1 (7 bases). TRBV23-1 is marked as an open reading frame, function uncertain. There are 17 residues in the CDR3. The V end lost 8 bases, the J end lost 0 bases, and 20 bases lay between the germline ends. CDR3 protein: CASRRGDRTTAKNIQYF. CDR3 in DNA: TGCGCCAGCCGCCGCGGGGACAGAACGACAGCCAAAAACATTCAGTACTTC.

The chain recombines TRBV20-1 with TRBJ1-6; TRBD1 matches at 8 bases. The CDR3 extends over 16 amino acids. The germline V gene encodes CDR1 DFQATT and CDR2 SNEGSKA (reference sequence). V shed 0 bases, J shed 8 bases, and the junction held 9 bases outside the gene matches. The CDR3 protein is CSARDNTGGWDSPLHF. In DNA form, the CDR3 reads TGCAGTGCTAGAGACAATACAGGGGGTTGGGATTCACCCCTCCACTTT.

The rearrangement uses TRBV2 and TRBJ2-1; possibly TRBD2 for D (7 bases). Trimming took off 8 bases at V and 3 bases at J, with 14 bases between the two ends. The CDR3 sequence is 14 residues long. Germline V gene data show CDR1 as SNHLY and CDR2 as FYNNEI. CDR3: CASLREGDYNEQFF. CDR3 coding DNA: TGTGCCAGCCTTAGGGAGGGGGACTACAATGAGCAGTTCTTC.

The chain couples TRBV7-9 to TRBJ2-5; TRBD2 might be the D (6 bases). Per germline, CDR1 SEHNR and CDR2 FQNEAQ (reference sequence). The length of the CDR3 is 14 residues. Trimming shortened V by 1 base and J by 6 bases, and 12 bases separated the two germline ends. The CDR3 DNA sequence: TGTGCCAGCAGCTTAGAGGGACTCATACAGACCCAGTACTTC. Translation gives CASSLEGLIQTQYF.

The chain couples TRBV29-1 to TRBJ1-1; no clear D. Deletions cut 6 bases from V and 0 bases from J, with 8 bases between. The CDR3 consists of 12 residues. CDR1 is SQVTM and CDR2 is ANQGSEA in the germline V gene. CDR3 bases: TGCAGCGTCATAGATCTGAACACTGAAGCTTTCTTT. It yields the protein CSVIDLNTEAFF.

The sample holds a few counts of this clonotype. J is TRBJ1-4 and V is TRBV5-1; TRBD1 matches 8 bases. The ends lost 1 base at V and 4 bases at J; junction bases unmatched: 9. The CDR3 sequence is 17 residues long. Germline CDR1 SGHRS, CDR2 YFSETQ. CDR3 nucleotide sequence: TGCGCCAGCAGCTTGAGGCAGGGGGCGAGGAATAATGAAAAACTGTTTTTT. Its protein product is CASSLRQGARNNEKLFF. The full variable domain, completed using reference TRBV5-1 and TRBJ1-4, is KAGVTQTPRYLIKTRGQQVTLSCSPISGHRSVSWYQQTPGQGLQFLFEYFSETQRNKGNFPGRFSGRQFSNSRSEMNVSTLELGDSALYLCASSLRQGARNNEKLFFGSGTQLSVL.

As regards this clonotype: A read error may be the cause here, since a much bigger clone is one base away. V is TRBV3-1 and J is TRBJ2-7, with TRBD1 as a possible D gene (5 bases). Trimming took 5 bases from V and 6 from J, leaving 8 bases between them. Per germline, CDR1 LGHDT and CDR2 YNNKEL (reference sequence). CDR3 size: 11 residues. The CDR3 loop reads CASSAQGEQYF. Here the CDR3 DNA reads TGTGCCAGCAGCGCCCAGGGCGAGCAGTACTTC.

This clonotype was seen a handful of times. The CDR3 nucleotides are TGCAGTGCTGGCCGGGTAGACCAAGAGACCCAGTACTTC. Translating it yields CSAGRVDQETQYF. The chain is built from TRBV20-1 and TRBJ2-5; D unresolved. This CDR3 is 13 amino acids long. The germline V and J ends were trimmed by 5 bases and 0 bases, with 10 bases remaining between them. CDR1 and CDR2 (germline): DFQATT, SNEGSKA (reference sequence).

This clonotype was detected only a few times. The chain uses TRBV20-1 and TRBJ2-7, with 11 bases lining up with TRBD1. V was clipped by 5 bases and J by 4 bases; unmatched bases: 10. Germline V gene data show CDR1 as DFQATT and CDR2 as SNEGSKA (reference sequence). The CDR3 consists of 15 residues. The CDR3 bases are TGCAGTGCTCCGGGACAGGGGGGACGAGGATACGAGCAGTACTTC. Translation: CSAPGQGGRGYEQYF.

The rearrangement joins TRBV7-3 to TRBJ1-1; D might be TRBD1 (5 bases). This CDR3 has 15 amino acids. Trimming stripped 8 bases from V and 1 base from J, with 17 bases between. CDR1 is SGHTA, CDR2 FQGTGA, per germline. CDR3 coding DNA: TGTGCCAGCGGCCCCCAGGGAGGACCGAACACTGAAGCTTTCTTT. It translates to CASGPQGGPNTEAFF.

The J gene is TRBJ2-7, the V gene TRBV7-6; a weak D match, TRBD1 (6 bases). The CDR3 is made up of 14 amino acids. Germline values: CDR1 SGHVS, CDR2 FNYEAQ. V was trimmed by 1 base and J by 4 bases, leaving 11 bases between them. The CDR3 reads CASSLGHRDYEQYF. In DNA form, the CDR3 reads TGTGCCAGCAGCTTAGGGCACAGGGATTACGAGCAGTACTTC.